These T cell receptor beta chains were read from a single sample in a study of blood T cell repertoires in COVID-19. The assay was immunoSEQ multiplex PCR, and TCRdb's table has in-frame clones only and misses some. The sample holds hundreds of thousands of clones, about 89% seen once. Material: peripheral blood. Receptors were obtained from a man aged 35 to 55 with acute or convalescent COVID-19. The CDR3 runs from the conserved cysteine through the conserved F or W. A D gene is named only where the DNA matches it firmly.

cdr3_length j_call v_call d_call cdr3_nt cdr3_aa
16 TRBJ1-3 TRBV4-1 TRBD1 TGCGCCAGCAGCCAAGGGAGGGGGCTTTTTGGAAACACCATATATTTT CASSQGRGLFGNTIYF
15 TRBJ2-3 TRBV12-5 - TGTGCTAGTGGAACCGGGACACTCGTAACAGATACGCAGTATTTT CASGTGTLVTDTQYF
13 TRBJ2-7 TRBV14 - TGTGCCAGCAGCCTTCTTTGGAGGGCCGAGCAGTACTTC CASSLLWRAEQYF
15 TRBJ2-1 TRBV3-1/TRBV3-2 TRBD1 TGTGCCAGCAGCCAAGAAGGGACAGGACCCAATGAGCAGTTCTTC CASSQEGTGPNEQFF
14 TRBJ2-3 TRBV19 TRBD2 TGTGCCAGTACTACCTCGGGGGGGGGAGATACGCAGTATTTT CASTTSGGGDTQYF
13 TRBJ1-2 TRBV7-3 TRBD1 TGTGCCAGCAGCTCGTCAACAGGGGAAGGCTACACCTTC CASSSSTGEGYTF
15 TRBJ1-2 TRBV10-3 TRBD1 TGTGCCATCAGTGACTTGACAGGGGGTTTCTATGGCTACACCTTC CAISDLTGGFYGYTF
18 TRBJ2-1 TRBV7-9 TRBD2 TGTGCCAGCAGCCTCGAGACTAGCGGGGGCCTTACAATGGATGAGCAGTTCTTC CASSLETSGGLTMDEQFF
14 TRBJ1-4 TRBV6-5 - TGTGCCAGCAGTTCGACAGCAACTAATGAAAAACTGTTTTTT CASSSTATNEKLFF
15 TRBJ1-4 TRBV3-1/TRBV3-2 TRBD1 TGTGCCAGCAGCCAGAGAGGGACAGCTAATGAAAAACTGTTTTTT CASSQRGTANEKLFF
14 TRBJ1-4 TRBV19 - TGTGCCAGTAGTCTTCCCGGGACTAATGAAAAACTGTTTTTT CASSLPGTNEKLFF
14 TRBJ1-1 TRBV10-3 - TGTGCCATCAGTGAGTCGAGAGGGGGTACTGAAGCTTTCTTT CAISESRGGTEAFF
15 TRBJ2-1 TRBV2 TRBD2 TGTGCCAGCAGTGTCGGGGGGGGCACCTACAATGAGCAGTTCTTC CASSVGGGTYNEQFF
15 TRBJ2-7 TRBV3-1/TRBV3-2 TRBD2 TGTGCCAGCAGCCGGACGACGGGGGGGATCTACGAGCAGTACTTC CASSRTTGGIYEQYF
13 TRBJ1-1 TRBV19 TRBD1 TGTGCCAGTACCAGGGGGCCTCGTACTGAAGCTTTCTTT CASTRGPRTEAFF